Listed below are T cell receptor beta chains from one sample, sequenced in a study of blood T cell repertoires in COVID-19. Libraries were prepared by immunoSEQ multiplex PCR; TCRdb keeps only in-frame clonotypes and omits some of them. The sample yields some 90,000 clones, about 88% seen once. Sequencing was done on a sample of peripheral blood. These receptors were taken from a man of 80 years or more with active or convalescent COVID-19. CDR3s include the opening cysteine and the closing phenylalanine or tryptophan. D genes are given only for firm matches. The size field is filled for only some rows; it gives once, few, many or a size class.

j_gene,v_gene,abundance,d_gene,CDR3aa,CDR3nt
TRBJ1-4,TRBV7-8,.,.,CASSLAFRAVATNEKLFF,TGTGCCAGCAGCTTAGCCTTCAGGGCAGTTGCAACTAATGAAAAACTGTTTTTT
TRBJ2-1,TRBV6-2/TRBV6-3,.,TRBD2,CASSQLPGLAGATYNEQFF,TGTGCCAGCAGTCAACTACCGGGACTAGCGGGAGCAACCTACAATGAGCAGTTCTTC
TRBJ2-3,TRBV14,.,TRBD1,CASSQEGDRARTDTQYF,TGTGCCAGCAGCCAAGAGGGGGACAGGGCGAGAACAGATACGCAGTATTTT
TRBJ2-6,TRBV7-6,.,.,CASSLDEAGANVLTF,TGTGCCAGCAGCTTAGACGAGGCTGGGGCCAACGTCCTGACTTTC
TRBJ2-1,TRBV7-6,.,TRBD2,CASSLEASGSYNEQFF,TGTGCCAGCAGCTTAGAAGCTAGCGGTTCCTACAATGAGCAGTTCTTC
TRBJ2-1,TRBV5-8,.,TRBD1,CASSPGTGRHNEQFF,TGTGCCAGCAGCCCCGGGACAGGGCGCCACAATGAGCAGTTCTTC
TRBJ1-3,TRBV6-5,.,TRBD1,CASKQGASGNTIYF,TGTGCCAGCAAACAGGGGGCTTCGGGAAACACCATATATTTT
TRBJ1-3,TRBV3-1/TRBV3-2,.,.,CASSPQVSGNTIYF,TGTGCCAGCAGCCCACAGGTCTCTGGAAACACCATATATTTT
TRBJ2-7,TRBV6-1,.,TRBD1,CASSERGTGHEQYF,TGTGCCAGCAGTGAAAGGGGGACAGGGCACGAGCAGTACTTC
TRBJ1-2,TRBV7-3,.,.,CASSSGIDYGYTF,TGTGCCAGCAGCTCAGGGATTGACTATGGCTACACCTTC
TRBJ1-1,TRBV28,.,.,CASSQSSNTEAFF,TGTGCCAGCAGTCAATCATCGAACACTGAAGCTTTCTTT
TRBJ2-7,TRBV28,.,.,CASSSTPPEQYF,TGTGCCAGCAGTTCAACACCTCCGGAGCAGTACTTC
TRBJ2-1,TRBV9,.,.,CASSVRGSLSEQFF,TGTGCCAGCAGCGTAAGGGGTAGCCTCAGTGAGCAGTTCTTC
TRBJ2-7,TRBV19,.,.,CASSSTGGLYEQYF,TGTGCCAGTAGTTCCACCGGGGGGCTCTACGAGCAGTACTTC
TRBJ2-7,TRBV6-1,.,.,CASSELLGRGGYEQYF,TGTGCCAGCAGTGAACTTTTGGGCAGGGGCGGGTACGAGCAGTACTTC
TRBJ2-1,TRBV4-1,.,.,CASSPSPSGFYEQFF,TGCGCCAGCAGCCCCTCCCCGAGCGGCTTCTATGAGCAGTTCTTC
TRBJ1-5,TRBV5-6,once,.,CASSLGGPYRTNGNQPQHF,TGTGCCAGCAGCTTGGGGGGGCCCTACAGAACAAACGGCAATCAGCCCCAGCATTTT
TRBJ2-7,TRBV7-8,.,TRBD2,CASSLDTTSGPYEQYF,TGTGCCAGCAGCTTAGATACGACTAGCGGACCGTACGAGCAGTACTTC
TRBJ2-7,TRBV9,.,TRBD2,CASSVGGTNSYEQYF,TGTGCCAGCAGCGTAGGTGGGACTAACTCCTACGAGCAGTACTTC
TRBJ2-5,TRBV7-6,.,TRBD2,CASSLVGLAGVQETQYF,TGTGCCAGCAGCTTAGTAGGCCTAGCGGGAGTGCAAGAGACCCAGTACTTC
TRBJ2-3,TRBV9,.,TRBD2,CASSVFPGGPADTQYF,TGTGCCAGCAGCGTATTTCCGGGAGGGCCTGCAGATACGCAGTATTTT
TRBJ1-1,TRBV4-2,.,.,CASNEGVGDTEAFF,TGTGCCAGCAACGAGGGGGTGGGGGACACTGAAGCTTTCTTT
TRBJ2-7,TRBV7-8,once,TRBD2,CASGKAGNPEQYF,TGTGCCAGCGGAAAAGCGGGGAATCCCGAGCAGTACTTC
TRBJ1-2,TRBV16,once,.,CASSQSPVYGYTF,TGTGCCAGCAGCCAATCTCCGGTGTATGGCTACACCTTC
TRBJ1-3,TRBV4-2,.,.,CASSQDASENTIYF,TGTGCCAGCAGCCAAGACGCCAGCGAAAACACCATATATTTT
TRBJ1-2,TRBV19,.,TRBD1,CASSTDRGHNGYTF,TGTGCCAGTAGTACGGACAGGGGGCACAATGGCTACACCTTC
TRBJ1-2,TRBV23-1,few,.,CASSQSGHRDYGYTF,TGCGCCAGCAGTCAATCGGGACACCGAGACTATGGCTACACCTTC
TRBJ2-1,TRBV9,.,TRBD1,CASSVVSLDRERVNEQFF,TGTGCCAGCAGCGTAGTGTCCCTCGACAGGGAGAGGGTCAATGAGCAGTTCTTC
TRBJ1-1,TRBV19,.,TRBD1,CASSVGDRVITEAFF,TGTGCCAGTAGTGTAGGGGACAGGGTTATAACTGAAGCTTTCTTT
TRBJ2-1,TRBV6-4,.,TRBD2,CASSASTSGSEQFF,TGTGCCAGCAGTGCCTCGACTAGCGGCAGTGAGCAGTTCTTC
TRBJ1-1,TRBV4-1,.,TRBD1,CASSQAGGWGNTEAFF,TGCGCCAGCAGCCAAGCAGGGGGCTGGGGGAACACTGAAGCTTTCTTT
TRBJ2-7,TRBV6-1,.,TRBD2,CASSVAGEWYEQYF,TGTGCCAGCAGTGTAGCGGGAGAATGGTACGAGCAGTACTTC
TRBJ1-3,TRBV24-1,.,.,CATSNGDSGNTIYF,TGTGCCACCAGTAACGGGGATTCTGGAAACACCATATATTTT
TRBJ1-6,TRBV7-2,.,.,CASSLTGSSYNSPLHF,TGTGCCAGCAGCTTAACAGGGTCGTCCTATAATTCACCCCTCCACTTT
TRBJ2-1,TRBV6-6,few,TRBD2,CASSYSIAGPFNEQFF,TGTGCCAGCAGTTACTCGATAGCGGGACCGTTCAATGAGCAGTTCTTC
TRBJ2-5,TRBV5-1,.,.,CASSQTRALETQYF,TGCGCCAGCAGCCAGACTAGGGCGCTCGAGACCCAGTACTTC
TRBJ1-1,TRBV6-6,few,TRBD1,CASSRDSNTEAFF,TGTGCCAGCAGTAGGGACAGCAACACTGAAGCTTTCTTT
TRBJ1-2,TRBV27,.,.,CASSLTPRGLGGYTF,TGTGCCAGCAGTTTAACCCCCCGGGGACTGGGTGGCTACACCTTC
TRBJ1-5,TRBV6-5,.,TRBD1,CASSPRDRLNQPQHF,TGTGCCAGCAGTCCCCGGGACAGGTTAAATCAGCCCCAGCATTTT
TRBJ1-1,TRBV11-2,.,.,CASSLVYRADTEAFF,TGTGCCAGCAGCTTAGTATACAGGGCTGACACTGAAGCTTTCTTT
TRBJ1-2,TRBV27,.,.,CASSQTPLRTSYGYTF,TGTGCCAGCAGCCAAACCCCCCTCCGGACATCCTATGGCTACACCTTC
TRBJ2-1,TRBV4-2,.,.,CASSQGGSLVNEQFF,TGTGCCAGCAGCCAAGGGGGCAGCCTGGTCAATGAGCAGTTCTTC
TRBJ1-2,TRBV19,.,.,CASSIARTFHDGYTF,TGTGCCAGTAGTATTGCCCGGACATTCCATGATGGCTACACCTTC
TRBJ1-5,TRBV28,.,.,CASTRSGVKFEPQHF,TGTGCCAGCACACGATCGGGTGTCAAATTTGAGCCCCAGCATTTT
TRBJ2-1,TRBV24-1,once,TRBD2,CATSGTSGSPSYNEQFF,TGTGCCACCAGCGGGACTAGCGGGAGTCCCTCCTACAATGAGCAGTTCTTC
TRBJ1-5,TRBV6-1,.,TRBD1,CASSARTGDVRNQPQHF,TGTGCCAGCAGTGCACGGACAGGGGACGTTCGCAATCAGCCCCAGCATTTT
TRBJ2-2,TRBV11-2,.,TRBD1,CASSLVGGHTGELFF,TGTGCCAGCAGCTTAGTAGGGGGCCATACCGGGGAGCTGTTTTTT
TRBJ2-7,TRBV7-9,many,.,CASSPGQKTYEQYF,TGTGCCAGCAGCCCTGGACAGAAAACCTACGAGCAGTACTTC
TRBJ1-2,TRBV19,once,TRBD1,CASRTGLNYGYTF,TGTGCCAGTAGGACAGGGTTAAACTATGGCTACACCTTC
TRBJ2-7,TRBV28,.,TRBD2,CASRSGLAGGEQYF,TGTGCCAGCAGATCGGGACTAGCGGGAGGCGAGCAGTACTTC
TRBJ1-4,TRBV18,once,TRBD1,CASSPRTGGNEKLFF,TGTGCCAGCTCACCCCGGACAGGGGGTAATGAAAAACTGTTTTTT
TRBJ2-2,TRBV5-1,.,.,CASSLQNSDTTGELFF,TGCGCCAGCAGCTTACAAAATTCCGACACTACCGGGGAGCTGTTTTTT